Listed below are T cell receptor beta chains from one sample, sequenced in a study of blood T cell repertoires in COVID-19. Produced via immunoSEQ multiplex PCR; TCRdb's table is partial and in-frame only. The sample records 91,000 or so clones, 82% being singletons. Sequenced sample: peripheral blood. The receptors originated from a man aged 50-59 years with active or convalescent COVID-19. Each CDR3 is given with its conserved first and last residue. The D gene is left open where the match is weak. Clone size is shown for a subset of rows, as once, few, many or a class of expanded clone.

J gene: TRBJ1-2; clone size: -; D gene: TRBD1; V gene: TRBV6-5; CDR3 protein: CASSYSGTGPYGYTF; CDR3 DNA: TGTGCCAGCAGTTACTCCGGGACAGGACCTTATGGCTACACCTTC
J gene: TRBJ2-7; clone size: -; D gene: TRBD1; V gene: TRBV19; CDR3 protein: CASRITGTGVNEQYF; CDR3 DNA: TGTGCCAGTAGGATTACCGGGACAGGGGTCAACGAGCAGTACTTC
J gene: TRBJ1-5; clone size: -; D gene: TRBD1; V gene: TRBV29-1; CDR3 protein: CSPRDRRNQPQHF; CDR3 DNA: TGCAGCCCCCGGGACAGACGGAATCAGCCCCAGCATTTT
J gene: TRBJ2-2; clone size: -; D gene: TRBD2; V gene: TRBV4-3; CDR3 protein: CASSQVSGGTNTGELFF; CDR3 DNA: TGCGCCAGCAGCCAAGTTAGCGGGGGGACGAACACCGGGGAGCTGTTTTTT
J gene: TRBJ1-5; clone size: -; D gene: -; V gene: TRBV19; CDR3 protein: CATQVGGNSNQPQHF; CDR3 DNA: TGTGCCACCCAGGTTGGAGGAAATAGCAATCAGCCCCAGCATTTT
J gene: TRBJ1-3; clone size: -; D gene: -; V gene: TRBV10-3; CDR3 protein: CAISEGATSGNTIYF; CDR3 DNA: TGTGCCATCAGTGAGGGGGCTACCTCTGGAAACACCATATATTTT
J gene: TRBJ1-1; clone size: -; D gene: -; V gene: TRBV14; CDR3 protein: CASSLQGAAEAFF; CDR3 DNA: TGTGCCAGCAGCCTCCAAGGTGCGGCTGAAGCTTTCTTT
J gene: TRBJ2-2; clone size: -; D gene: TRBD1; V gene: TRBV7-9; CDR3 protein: CASSARTGITGELFF; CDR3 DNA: TGTGCCAGCAGCGCGAGGACAGGGATAACCGGGGAGCTGTTTTTT
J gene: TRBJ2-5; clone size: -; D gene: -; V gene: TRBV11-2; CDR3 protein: CASSLGVGGPEETQYF; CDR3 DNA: TGTGCCAGCAGCTTAGGTGTGGGGGGGCCGGAAGAGACCCAGTACTTC
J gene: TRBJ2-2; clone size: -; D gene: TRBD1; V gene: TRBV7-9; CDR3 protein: CASRPTGGEDTGELFF; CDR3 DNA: TGTGCCAGCAGACCTACAGGGGGCGAGGACACCGGGGAGCTGTTTTTT
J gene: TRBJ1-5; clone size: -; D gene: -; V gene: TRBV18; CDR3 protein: CASSPGGNQPQHF; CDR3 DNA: TGTGCCAGCTCACCAGGAGGGAATCAGCCCCAGCATTTT
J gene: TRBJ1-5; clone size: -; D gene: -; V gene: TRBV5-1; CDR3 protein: CASSLEVNQPQHF; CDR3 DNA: TGCGCCAGCAGCCTAGAAGTCAATCAGCCCCAGCATTTT
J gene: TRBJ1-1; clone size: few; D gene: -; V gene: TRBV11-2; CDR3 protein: CASSWLEEAFF; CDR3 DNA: TGTGCCAGCAGCTGGTTGGAGGAAGCTTTCTTT
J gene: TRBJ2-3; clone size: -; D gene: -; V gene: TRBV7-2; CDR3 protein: CASSLDQGTVTQYF; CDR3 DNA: TGTGCCAGCAGCTTAGATCAGGGCACAGTTACGCAGTATTTT
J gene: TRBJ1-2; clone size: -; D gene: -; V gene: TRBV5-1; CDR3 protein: CASSPSWDKYYGYTF; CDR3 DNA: TGCGCCAGCAGCCCTAGCTGGGACAAATACTATGGCTACACCTTC
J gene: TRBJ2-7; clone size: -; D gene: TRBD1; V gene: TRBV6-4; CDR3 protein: CASTEIDRARYEQYF; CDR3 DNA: TGTGCCAGCACTGAGATTGACAGGGCGCGCTACGAGCAGTACTTC
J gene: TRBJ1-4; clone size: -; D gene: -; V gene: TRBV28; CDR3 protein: CASRPGQPNEKLFF; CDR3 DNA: TGTGCCAGCAGACCCGGACAGCCTAATGAAAAACTGTTTTTT
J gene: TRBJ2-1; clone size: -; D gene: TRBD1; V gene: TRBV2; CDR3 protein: CASSPGTGGDEQFF; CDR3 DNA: TGTGCCAGCAGTCCCGGGACAGGGGGCGATGAGCAGTTCTTC
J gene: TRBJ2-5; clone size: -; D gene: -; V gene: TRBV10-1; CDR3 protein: CASSDENLETQYF; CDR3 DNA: TGCGCCAGCAGTGACGAGAATTTAGAGACCCAGTACTTC
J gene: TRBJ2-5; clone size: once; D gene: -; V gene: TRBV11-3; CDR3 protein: CASSLDPGEGETQYF; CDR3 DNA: TGTGCCAGCAGCTTAGATCCAGGGGAAGGAGAGACCCAGTACTTC
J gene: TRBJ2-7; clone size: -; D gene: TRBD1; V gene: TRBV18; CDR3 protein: CASSPGQGPYEQYF; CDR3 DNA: TGTGCCAGCTCACCAGGACAGGGACCCTACGAGCAGTACTTC
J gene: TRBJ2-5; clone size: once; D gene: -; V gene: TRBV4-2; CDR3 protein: CASSHPGSYQETQYF; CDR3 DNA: TGTGCCAGCAGCCATCCGGGTTCGTACCAAGAGACCCAGTACTTC
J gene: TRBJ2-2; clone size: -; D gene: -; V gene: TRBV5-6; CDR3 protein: CASSLQGLNTGELFF; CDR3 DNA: TGTGCCAGCAGCTTGCAGGGTCTAAACACCGGGGAGCTGTTTTTT
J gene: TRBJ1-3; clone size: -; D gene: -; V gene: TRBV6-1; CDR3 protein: CASSEVDSSGNTIYF; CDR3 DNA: TGTGCCAGCAGTGAAGTTGACAGCTCTGGAAACACCATATATTTT
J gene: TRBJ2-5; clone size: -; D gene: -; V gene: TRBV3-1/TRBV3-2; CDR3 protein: CASSLQENRETQYF; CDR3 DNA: TGTGCCAGCAGCCTACAGGAAAATCGAGAGACCCAGTACTTC
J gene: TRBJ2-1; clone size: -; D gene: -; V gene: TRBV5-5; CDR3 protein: CASSPVTSNEQFF; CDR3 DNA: TGTGCCAGCAGCCCCGTTACTAGTAATGAGCAGTTCTTC
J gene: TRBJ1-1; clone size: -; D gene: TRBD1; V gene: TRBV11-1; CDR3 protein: CASSAQGVTEAFF; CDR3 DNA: TGTGCCAGCAGCGCTCAGGGGGTCACTGAAGCTTTCTTT
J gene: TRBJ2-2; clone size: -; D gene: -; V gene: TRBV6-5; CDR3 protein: CASNPLDTGELFF; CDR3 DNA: TGTGCCAGCAACCCACTAGACACCGGGGAGCTGTTTTTT
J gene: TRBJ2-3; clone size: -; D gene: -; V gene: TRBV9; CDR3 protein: CASSTPGLYTDTQYF; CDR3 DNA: TGTGCCAGCAGCACCCCGGGACTTTACACAGATACGCAGTATTTT
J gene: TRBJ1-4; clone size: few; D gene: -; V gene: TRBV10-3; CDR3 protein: CAISLQGGTNEKLFF; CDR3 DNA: TGTGCCATCAGCCTGCAGGGTGGCACTAATGAAAAACTGTTTTTT
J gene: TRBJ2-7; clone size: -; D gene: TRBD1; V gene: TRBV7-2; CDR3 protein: CASSVGQDFHEQYF; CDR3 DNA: TGTGCCAGCAGCGTTGGACAGGACTTCCACGAGCAGTACTTC
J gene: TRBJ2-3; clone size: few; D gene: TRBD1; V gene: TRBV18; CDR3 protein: CASSPAGQGSDTQYF; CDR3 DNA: TGTGCCAGCTCACCGGCCGGACAGGGGTCAGATACGCAGTATTTT
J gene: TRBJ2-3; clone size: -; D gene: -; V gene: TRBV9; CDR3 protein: CASNTGGRDTQYF; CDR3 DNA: TGTGCCAGCAATACGGGGGGCAGAGATACGCAGTATTTT
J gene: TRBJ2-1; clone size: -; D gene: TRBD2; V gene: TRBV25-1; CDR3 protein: CASSVTSASSYNEQFF; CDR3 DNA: TGTGCCAGCAGTGTTACTAGCGCGAGCTCCTACAATGAGCAGTTCTTC
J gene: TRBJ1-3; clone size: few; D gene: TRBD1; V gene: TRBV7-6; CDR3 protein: CASSLDRTGRSGNTIYF; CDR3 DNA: TGTGCCAGCAGCTTAGACCGGACAGGACGCTCTGGAAACACCATATATTTT
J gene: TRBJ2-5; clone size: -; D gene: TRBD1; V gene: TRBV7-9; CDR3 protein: CASSEPTGLEETQYF; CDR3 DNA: TGTGCCAGCAGTGAACCGACAGGGTTAGAAGAGACCCAGTACTTC
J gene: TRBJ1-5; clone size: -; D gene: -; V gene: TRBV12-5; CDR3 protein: CASGLGTGGPQPQHF; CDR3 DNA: TGTGCTAGTGGTTTGGGGACCGGAGGGCCTCAGCCCCAGCATTTT
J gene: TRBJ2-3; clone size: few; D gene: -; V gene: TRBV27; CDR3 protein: CASSFRDKRRDTQYF; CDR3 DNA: TGTGCCAGCAGTTTCCGGGACAAAAGGAGGGATACGCAGTATTTT
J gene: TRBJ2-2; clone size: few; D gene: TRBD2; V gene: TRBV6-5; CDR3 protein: CASSFGGGTSGELFF; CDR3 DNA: TGTGCCAGCAGTTTTGGCGGGGGGACCTCGGGGGAGCTGTTTTTT
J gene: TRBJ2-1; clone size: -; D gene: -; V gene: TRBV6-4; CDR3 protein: CASSDYPGISYNEQFF; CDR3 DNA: TGTGCCAGCAGTGACTACCCGGGTATCTCCTACAATGAGCAGTTCTTC
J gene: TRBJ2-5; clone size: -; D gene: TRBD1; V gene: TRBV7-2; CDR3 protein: CASSLVTGEEETQYF; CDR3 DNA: TGTGCCAGCAGCTTAGTTACAGGGGAAGAAGAGACCCAGTACTTC
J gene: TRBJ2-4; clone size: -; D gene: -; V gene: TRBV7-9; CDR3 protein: CASSKEGAGFIQYF; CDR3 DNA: TGTGCCAGCAGCAAAGAGGGGGCGGGGTTTATTCAGTACTTC
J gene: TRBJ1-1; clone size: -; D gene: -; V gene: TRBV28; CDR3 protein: CASSKRTSGITEAFF; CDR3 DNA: TGTGCCAGCTCAAAGAGGACCTCAGGGATCACTGAAGCTTTCTTT
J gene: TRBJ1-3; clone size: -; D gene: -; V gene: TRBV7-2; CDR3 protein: CASSLDSTGNTIYF; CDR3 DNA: TGTGCCAGCAGCTTGGACAGCACTGGAAACACCATATATTTT
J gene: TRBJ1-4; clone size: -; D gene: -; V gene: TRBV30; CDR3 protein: CAAPGTSHEKLFF; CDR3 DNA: TGTGCCGCACCCGGGACATCCCATGAAAAACTGTTTTTT
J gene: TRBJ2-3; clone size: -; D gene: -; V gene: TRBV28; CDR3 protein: CASNPPREEKGGRDTQYF; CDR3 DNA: TGTGCCAGCAACCCTCCGCGAGAGGAAAAGGGAGGAAGGGATACGCAGTATTTT
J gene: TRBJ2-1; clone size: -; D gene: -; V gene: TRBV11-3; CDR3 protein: CASSLGSSTRGNEQFF; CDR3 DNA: TGTGCCAGCAGCTTAGGGTCGTCTACTAGAGGGAATGAGCAGTTCTTC
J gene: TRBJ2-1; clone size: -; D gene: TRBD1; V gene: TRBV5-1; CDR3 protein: CASSTGQGANNEQFF; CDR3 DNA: TGCGCCAGCAGCACGGGACAGGGGGCAAACAATGAGCAGTTCTTC
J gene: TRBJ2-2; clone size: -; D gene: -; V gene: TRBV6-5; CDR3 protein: CASSYEQITGELFF; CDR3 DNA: TGTGCCAGCAGTTACGAACAGATCACCGGGGAGCTGTTTTTT
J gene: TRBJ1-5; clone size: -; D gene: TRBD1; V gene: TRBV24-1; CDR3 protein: CATVRGSGNQPQHF; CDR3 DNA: TGTGCCACCGTCAGGGGGTCTGGCAATCAGCCCCAGCATTTT
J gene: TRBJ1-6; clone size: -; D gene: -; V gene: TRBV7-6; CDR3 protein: CASSRSPLHF; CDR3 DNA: TGTGCCAGCAGTCGGTCTCCCCTCCACTTT
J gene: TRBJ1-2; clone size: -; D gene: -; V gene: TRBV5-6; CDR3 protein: CASSGSYGYTF; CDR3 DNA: TGTGCCAGCAGTGGCAGCTATGGCTACACCTTC
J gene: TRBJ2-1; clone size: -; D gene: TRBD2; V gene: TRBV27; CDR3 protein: CATRGGFWNEQFF; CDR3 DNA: TGTGCCACGCGGGGGGGGTTTTGGAATGAGCAGTTCTTC
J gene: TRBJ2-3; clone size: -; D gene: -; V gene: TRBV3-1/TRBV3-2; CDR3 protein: CASSPRRSTDTQYF; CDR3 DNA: TGTGCCAGCAGCCCTCGTAGGAGTACAGATACGCAGTATTTT
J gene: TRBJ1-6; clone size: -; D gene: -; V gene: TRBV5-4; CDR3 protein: CASSLEGDTYNSPLHF; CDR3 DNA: TGTGCCAGCAGCTTGGAGGGGGACACTTATAATTCACCCCTCCACTTT
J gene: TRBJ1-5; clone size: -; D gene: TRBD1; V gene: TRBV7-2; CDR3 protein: CASSYRGAQPQHF; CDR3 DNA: TGTGCCAGCAGCTACAGGGGGGCTCAGCCCCAGCATTTT
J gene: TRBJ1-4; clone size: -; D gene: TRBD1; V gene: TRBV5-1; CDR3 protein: CASSSTRGLGEKLFF; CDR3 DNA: TGCGCCAGCAGCTCAACTAGGGGGCTTGGGGAAAAACTGTTTTTT
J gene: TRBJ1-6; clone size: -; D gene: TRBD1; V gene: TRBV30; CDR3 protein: CAWSGQGARSPLHF; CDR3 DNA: TGTGCCTGGAGTGGACAGGGAGCTCGGTCACCCCTCCACTTT
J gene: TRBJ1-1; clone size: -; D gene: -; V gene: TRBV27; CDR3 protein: CASSLSYSYTEAFF; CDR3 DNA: TGTGCCAGCAGTTTATCGTACAGCTACACTGAAGCTTTCTTT
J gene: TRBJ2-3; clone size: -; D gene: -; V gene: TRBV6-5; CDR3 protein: CASTSSEATDTQYF; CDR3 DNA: TGTGCCAGCACCTCGAGCGAGGCCACAGATACGCAGTATTTT